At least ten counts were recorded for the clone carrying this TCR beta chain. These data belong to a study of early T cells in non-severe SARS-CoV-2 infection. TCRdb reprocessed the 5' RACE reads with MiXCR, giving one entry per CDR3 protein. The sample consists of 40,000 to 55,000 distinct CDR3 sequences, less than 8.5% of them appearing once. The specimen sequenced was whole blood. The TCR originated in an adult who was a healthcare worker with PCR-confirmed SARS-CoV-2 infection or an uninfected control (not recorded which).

The chain's CDR3 is CASSQGTDRGNIQYF. The CDR3 nucleotides are TGCGCCAGCAGCCAAGGAACAGACAGGGGAAACATTCAGTACTTC. The chain uses TRBV4-3 and TRBJ2-4; TRBD1 agrees at 8 bases. The CDR3 runs to 15 residues. CDR1 is LGHNA and CDR2 is YSLEER in the germline V gene. With V trimmed by 1 base and J by 6 bases, 5 bases remained unmatched.